These 5 T cell receptor beta chains originate from one sample sequenced in a study of blood T cell repertoires in COVID-19. Measured with immunoSEQ multiplex PCR; TCRdb has only the in-frame clones, and not every one. The table records approximately 300,000 clones, about nine tenths of them present only once. Material for sequencing was peripheral blood. These receptors were obtained from a man aged 18 to 30 with active or convalescent COVID-19.

The V call is TRBV19, the J call TRBJ1-2, with 7 bases that match TRBD1. This CDR3 spans 14 amino acids. Germline lookup yields CDR1 LNHDA and CDR2 SQIVND (reference sequence). J was trimmed by 2 bases and V by 5 bases; bases with no gene match: 5. The CDR3 coding sequence is TGTGCCAGTAGTCCTAGGACAGGAAACTATGGCTACACCTTC. This codes for CASSPRTGNYGYTF.

The chain combines TRBV18 with TRBJ1-6; D is uncertain. The length of the CDR3 is 22 residues. Trimming removed 1 base from V and 0 bases from J, with 25 bases in between. CDR1 is KGHSH and CDR2 is LQKENI in the germline V gene. This CDR3 reads CASSPRLRQDKILSSYNSPLHF. CDR3 nucleotide sequence: TGTGCCAGCTCACCACGATTGCGTCAAGATAAGATCCTGAGCTCCTATAATTCACCCCTCCACTTT.

This clone was seen more than once but under ten times. This sample includes further DNA sequences coding for the same CDR3. The CDR3: CASSKQGRDQPQHF. Here the CDR3 DNA reads TGTGCCAGCAGTAAACAGGGGCGGGATCAGCCCCAGCATTTT. This rearrangement joins TRBV6-5 to TRBJ1-5; 7 bases agree with TRBD1. The CDR3 has 14 amino acids. After removal of 5 bases from V and 5 bases from J, the junction contained 6 bases not matched to a gene. CDR1 is MNHEY, CDR2 SVGAGI, per germline.

J is TRBJ1-4 and V is TRBV28, with a possible D match to TRBD1 (5 bases). The CDR3 covers 14 residues. The germline V and J ends were trimmed by 2 bases and 4 bases, with 8 bases remaining between them. Germline loops: CDR1 MDHEN, CDR2 SYDVKM. CDR3 in DNA: TGTGCCAGCAGTTTAAGACAGAGTAATGAAAAACTGTTTTTT. It yields the protein CASSLRQSNEKLFF. The full variable domain, its missing parts supplied by reference TRBV28 and TRBJ1-4, is DVKVTQSSRYLVKRTGEKVFLECVQDMDHENMFWYRQDPGLGLRLIYFSYDVKMKEKGDIPEGYSVSREKKERFSLILESASTNQTSMYLCASSLRQSNEKLFFGSGTQLSVL.

The chain couples TRBV27 to TRBJ2-3, with 10 bases that match TRBD2. The J segment lost 5 bases and the V segment lost 7 bases, leaving 6 bases of the junction unmatched. This CDR3 region has 14 residues. The germline CDR1 and CDR2 sequences are MNHEY and SMNVEV (reference sequence). CDR3 region: CASTQREGRDTQYF. CDR3 nucleotides: TGTGCCAGCACCCAGCGGGAGGGTCGAGATACGCAGTATTTT.